This T cell receptor beta chain was retrieved from a study of cytomegalovirus exposure and HLA in healthy donors. Overall study results and limits: Most of the TCR beta V segments (in an earlier analysis) were productive either about 90% or about 30% of the time. The study assumed roughly uniform donor sequencing depth for presence/absence analyses. Later work showed greater clonal expansion in HLA-associated TCR beta chains than in equally common others. Sequencing probably produced one cluster of sequence variants that were highly shared.

PCR amplification relied on 60 Vbeta primers (plus 13 Jbeta primers). Profiled with immunoSEQ multiplex PCR; TCRdb holds only in-frame clones, not every one. The sample lists around 140,000 clones, 79% occurring once. Comment on this clone: As yet, its antigen is unknown.

The receptor was isolated from a male donor in good health and CMV-seronegative. The source material was PBMCs.

The CDR3 DNA reads TGTGCCAGCATATACAGGGGGCGGAACACTGAAGCTTTCTTT. Translation: CASIYRGRNTEAFF. The chain joins TRBV6-1 to TRBJ1-1; 9 bases are a match to TRBD1. Germline assignment: CDR1 MNHNS and CDR2 SASEGT. The CDR3 runs to 14 residues. Trimming cost V 7 bases and J 1 base; bases outside gene matches: 4.